Following are 16 T cell receptor beta chains from one sample sequenced in a study of T-cell reconstitution after alpha-beta-depleted transplantation in children. Unique molecular identifiers were used in preparing the TCRbeta library. TCRdb processed the PCR reads anew with MiXCR; each CDR3 protein has one entry. Of 500,000 to 600,000 distinct CDR3 sequences in the sample, over 25% were seen once. Source: PBMCs, taken before TCRalphabeta/CD19-depleted stem cell transplant. These receptors all stem from a boy under three years old with Wiskott-Aldrich syndrome, due to receive a stem cell transplant.

The V and J genes are TRBV5-1 and TRBJ2-2, with TRBD1 identical over 8 bases. The trim removed 0 bases at V and 3 bases at J, leaving 4 bases unmatched. The CDR3 spans 16 residues. Per germline, CDR1 SGHRS and CDR2 YFSETQ. CDR3 coding DNA: TGCGCCAGCAGCTTGGGTCCAGGGGGCCACACCGGGGAGCTGTTTTTT. Residues: CASSLGPGGHTGELFF.

The rearrangement joins TRBV18 to TRBJ2-1; 7 bases are shared with TRBD2. The germline CDR1 and CDR2 sequences are KGHSH and LQKENI. With V trimmed by 0 bases and J by 3 bases, 5 bases remained unmatched. The CDR3 sequence is 16 residues long. The CDR3 bases are TGTGCCAGCTCACCACCTGGGAGGGCCTACTACAATGAGCAGTTCTTC. Translating it yields CASSPPGRAYYNEQFF.

The chain recombines TRBV7-2 with TRBJ1-3, with D hard to call. Between the trimmed V and J ends, which lost 1 base and 2 bases, there was a span of 9 bases. The CDR3 consists of 15 residues. CDR1 SGHTA and CDR2 FQGNSA come from the germline V gene. Here the CDR3 DNA reads TGTGCCAGCAGCTTAGATTGGGCAACTGGAAACACCATATATTTT. Its protein product is CASSLDWATGNTIYF.

This clonotype was picked up a small number of times. This sequence joins TRBV28 and TRBJ2-1; D is unresolved. CDR1 is MDHEN, CDR2 SYDVKM, per germline. There are 15 residues in the CDR3. Trimming pared 6 bases from V and 4 bases from J, leaving 16 bases between. In nucleotides, the CDR3 is TGTGCCAGCAGACTGGGCCCTCCGAGGTACAATGAGCAGTTCTTC. It translates to CASRLGPPRYNEQFF.

The chain couples TRBV3-1 to TRBJ2-7; D might be TRBD2 (6 bases). Looked up from germline, CDR1 is LGHDT and CDR2 is YNNKEL (reference sequence). This CDR3 region has 15 residues. V lost 5 bases and J lost 4, with 18 bases in between. The CDR3 spells CASSARLVWRYEQYF. The CDR3 DNA is TGTGCCAGCAGCGCCAGACTAGTCTGGCGTTACGAGCAGTACTTC.

The chain carries TRBV29-1 and TRBJ2-5; D is possibly TRBD1 or TRBD2 (6 bases each). Germline V gene data show CDR1 as SQVTM and CDR2 as ANQGSEA. The CDR3 is 15 residues long. Trimming left V 8 bases short and J 5 bases short, with 24 bases between. The CDR3 region has the DNA TGCAGCATCAAAGCGATTGCAGGGGCGGGGGAGACCCAGTACTTC. Translated: CSIKAIAGAGETQYF.

The gene calls are TRBV29-1 and TRBJ2-7; no definite D call. V lost 0 bases and J lost 7, with 13 bases in between. The CDR3 extends over 13 amino acids. CDR1 and CDR2 (germline): SQVTM, ANQGSEA. CDR3 sequence reads: CSVEDLPLGEQYF. Written as DNA, the CDR3 is TGCAGCGTTGAAGATCTGCCTTTAGGGGAGCAGTACTTC.

This chain connects TRBV19 to TRBJ2-5; the match to TRBD2 covers 8 bases. V gave up 5 bases and J gave up 4 bases; unmatched junction bases: 12. The germline V gene has CDR1 LNHDA and CDR2 SQIVND (reference sequence). The CDR3 covers 16 residues. CDR3 in amino acids: CASSSGGRTTLETQYF. In DNA, the CDR3 is TGTGCCAGTAGTTCCGGCGGGAGGACAACCCTAGAGACCCAGTACTTC.

The rearrangement uses TRBV4-2 and TRBJ2-1; 10 bases are shared with TRBD2. J gave up 7 bases and V 3 bases, and 3 bases lay outside the gene matches. Germline values: CDR1 LGHNA, CDR2 YNFKEQ. The CDR3 sequence is 14 residues long. CDR3 DNA sequence: TGTGCCAGCAGCCAGGCTAGCGGGAGAAATGAGCAGTTCTTC. This translates into CASSQASGRNEQFF.

V usage is TRBV9 and J usage is TRBJ2-1, with TRBD2 identical over 11 bases. CDR3 length: 15 amino acids. V lost 0 bases and J lost 12; bases outside the gene matches: 8. Germline assignment: CDR1 SGDLS and CDR2 YYNGEE. The CDR3 DNA is TGTGCCAGCAGCGTAGAGGGACTAGCGGTGGGGGGGCAGTTCTTC. Translating it yields CASSVEGLAVGGQFF.

This chain joins TRBV27 and TRBJ2-1, with 15 bases fitting TRBD2. The trim removed 4 bases at V and 6 bases at J, leaving 10 bases unmatched. Per the germline V gene, CDR1 is MNHEY and CDR2 is SMNVEV (reference sequence). The CDR3 sequence is 18 residues long. The CDR3 loop is CASSSAGLAGGYPNEQFF. The CDR3 region has the DNA TGTGCCAGCAGTTCAGCGGGACTAGCGGGAGGCTATCCCAATGAGCAGTTCTTC.

The V call is TRBV11-3, the J call TRBJ2-1; 8 bases line up with TRBD2. V lost 2 bases and J lost 5; bases outside the gene matches: 2. Per the germline V gene, CDR1 is SGHNT and CDR2 is YENEEA. This CDR3 has 14 residues. The CDR3 DNA sequence: TGTGCCAGCAGCTTATGGCGGGGGGACAATGAGCAGTTCTTC. Its translation: CASSLWRGDNEQFF.

The chain carries TRBV20-1 and TRBJ2-7, with 10 bases fitting TRBD2. CDR1 DFQATT and CDR2 SNEGSKA come from the germline V gene (reference sequence). With V trimmed by 6 bases and J by 2 bases, 7 bases remained unmatched. The CDR3 extends over 14 amino acids. CDR3 nucleotide sequence: TGCAGTGCCCTTCGAAGCGGGAGGGCCTACGAGCAGTACTTC. Encoded protein: CSALRSGRAYEQYF.

The J gene is TRBJ1-2, the V gene TRBV18; TRBD1 might be the D (5 bases). Deletions cut 2 bases from V and 0 bases from J, with 10 bases between. CDR3 length: 15 amino acids. The germline V gene encodes CDR1 KGHSH and CDR2 LQKENI. CDR3 protein: CASSPKTATNYGYTF. The CDR3 DNA sequence: TGTGCCAGCTCACCAAAGACAGCCACTAACTATGGCTACACCTTC.

This clonotype was detected only a few times. The rearrangement joins TRBV15 to TRBJ2-4; 7 nucleotides agree with TRBD2. The CDR3 runs to 15 residues. Losses at the gene ends were 3 bases for V and 8 bases for J; bases not matched to a gene: 10. Germline V CDR1 and CDR2: LNHNV, YYDKDF (reference sequence). The CDR3 region has the DNA TGTGCCACCAGCAGGGTAGCGGGTACCGTGGACATTCAGTACTTC. Protein product: CATSRVAGTVDIQYF.

This clonotype was counted a few times. This sequence joins TRBV5-1 and TRBJ2-3; 9 positions match TRBD2. Looked up from germline, CDR1 is SGHRS and CDR2 is YFSETQ. Trimming at V came to 0 bases and at J to 6 bases, leaving 8 bases not matched to a gene. The CDR3 is 16 residues long. The CDR3 loop is CASSLGASGTADTQYF. For the CDR3, the DNA is TGCGCCAGCAGCTTGGGGGCTAGCGGGACGGCGGATACGCAGTATTTT.